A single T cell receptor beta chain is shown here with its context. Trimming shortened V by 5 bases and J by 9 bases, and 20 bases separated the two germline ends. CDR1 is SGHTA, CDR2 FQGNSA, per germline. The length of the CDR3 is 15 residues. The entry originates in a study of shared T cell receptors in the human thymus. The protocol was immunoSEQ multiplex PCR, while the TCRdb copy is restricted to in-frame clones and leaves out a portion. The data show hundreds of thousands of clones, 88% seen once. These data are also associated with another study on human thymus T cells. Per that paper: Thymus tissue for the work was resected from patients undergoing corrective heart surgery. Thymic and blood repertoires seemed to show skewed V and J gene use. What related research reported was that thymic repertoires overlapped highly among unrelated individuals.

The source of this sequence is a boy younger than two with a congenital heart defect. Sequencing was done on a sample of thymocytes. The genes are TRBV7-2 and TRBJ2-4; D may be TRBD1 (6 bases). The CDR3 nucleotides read TGTGCCAGCAGCCCCTGGTCCCAGGGGAGCTCCATTCAGTACTTC. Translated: CASSPWSQGSSIQYF. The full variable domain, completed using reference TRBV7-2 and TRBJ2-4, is GAGVSQSPSNKVTEKGKDVELRCDPISGHTALYWYRQSLGQGLEFLIYFQGNSAPDKSGLPSDRFSAERTGGSVSTLTIQRTQQEDSAVYLCASSPWSQGSSIQYFGAGTRLSVL.